Listed below are T cell receptor beta chains from one sample, sequenced in a study of pediatric ulcerative colitis. Using immunoSEQ multiplex PCR, the repertoire was profiled, and TCRdb retains in-frame clones only, with some absent. Of under 50,000 clones in the sample, about 79% were seen once. Input material: gut tissue. Receptors originate from a girl aged 10-17 years with moderate ulcerative colitis. Both conserved end residues are part of each CDR3. D genes are given only for firm matches. Size values are once, few and many counts, or a class for expanded clones, and some rows have none.

>-|TRBV7-9|TRBJ1-2|-
TGTGCCAGCAGCGATGGGGGCACCTATGGCTACACCTTC
CASSDGGTYGYTF
>-|TRBV6-6|TRBJ1-2|-
TGTGCCAGCAGATACGACCAGGACAGTCCCCATGGCTACACCTTC
CASRYDQDSPHGYTF
>few|TRBV5-6|TRBJ2-7|-
TGTGTAGTTTACGAGCAGTACTTC
CVVYEQYF
>-|TRBV4-2|TRBJ1-2|-
TGTGCCAGCAGCCACATAGGCCTAGTGGGGGCGCGGGGCTACACCTTC
CASSHIGLVGARGYTF
>-|TRBV30|TRBJ1-1|-
TGTGCCTGGAGAGCCACTTTGGGTAGCATGAACACTGAAGCTTTCTTT
CAWRATLGSMNTEAFF
>-|TRBV6-1|TRBJ1-2|-
TGTGCCGGACAGACAGCTAAAAACTATGGCTACACCTTC
CAGQTAKNYGYTF
>-|TRBV2|TRBJ2-1|-
TGTGCCAGCAGTGGCTCCCTGGGACCTTACAATGAGCAGTTCTTC
CASSGSLGPYNEQFF
>-|TRBV4-2|TRBJ2-1|-
TGTGCCAGCAGCCAAGCAAGTTTAACCAATGAGCAGTTCTTC
CASSQASLTNEQFF
>-|TRBV11-1|TRBJ2-3|-
TGTGCCAGCAGCTTAGGGACTAACACAGATACGCAGTATTTT
CASSLGTNTDTQYF
>-|TRBV29-1|TRBJ1-2|TRBD1
TGCAGCGTTGAAGATGGGACAGGGAATGGCTACACCTTC
CSVEDGTGNGYTF
>-|TRBV9|TRBJ1-2|-
TGTGCCAGCAGCCTTACTGGGACATCTAACTATGGCTACACCTTC
CASSLTGTSNYGYTF
>-|TRBV19|TRBJ2-3|-
TGTGCCAGTAGTACCCCAACTTGGGCCCTCAACCCCACAGATACGCAGTATTTT
CASSTPTWALNPTDTQYF
>-|TRBV7-8|TRBJ2-2|-
TGTGCCAGCAGCTTAGTAATTCGCGGGACTTCGAACACCGGGGAGCTGTTTTTT
CASSLVIRGTSNTGELFF
>-|TRBV25-1|TRBJ2-1|-
TGTGCCAGCAGTGGCATTACAGGGTACAATGAGCAGTTCTTC
CASSGITGYNEQFF